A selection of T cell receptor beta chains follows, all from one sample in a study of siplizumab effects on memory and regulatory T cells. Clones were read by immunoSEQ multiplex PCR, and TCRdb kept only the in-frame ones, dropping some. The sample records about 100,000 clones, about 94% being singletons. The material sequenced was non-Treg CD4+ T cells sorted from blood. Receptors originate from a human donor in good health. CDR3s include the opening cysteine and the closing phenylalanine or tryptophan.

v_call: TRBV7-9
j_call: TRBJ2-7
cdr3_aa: CASSFLQGGSYEQYF

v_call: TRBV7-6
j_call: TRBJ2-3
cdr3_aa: CASSLGGTSTDTQYF

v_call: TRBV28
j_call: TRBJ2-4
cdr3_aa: CASSNPELAKNIQYF

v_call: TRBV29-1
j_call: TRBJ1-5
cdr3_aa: CSVADRFDQPQHF

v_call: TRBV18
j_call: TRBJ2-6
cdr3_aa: CASSSKPRTEIAGANVLTF

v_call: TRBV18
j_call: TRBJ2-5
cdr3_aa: CASSPTTGVWQETQYF

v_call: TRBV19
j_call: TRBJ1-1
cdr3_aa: CATSPRGRSTEAFF

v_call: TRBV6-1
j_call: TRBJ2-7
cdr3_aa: CASSPNPSNEQYF

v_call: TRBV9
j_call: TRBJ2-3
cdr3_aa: CASSPRGSGIISDTQYF

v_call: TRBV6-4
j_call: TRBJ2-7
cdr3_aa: CASSAGTSGTGSVQYF

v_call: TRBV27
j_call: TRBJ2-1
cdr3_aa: CASSLEGQVYNEQFF

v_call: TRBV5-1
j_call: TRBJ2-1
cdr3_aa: CASSLDLAQGYNEQFF

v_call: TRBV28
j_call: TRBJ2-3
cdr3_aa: CASSNPPQGTDTQYF

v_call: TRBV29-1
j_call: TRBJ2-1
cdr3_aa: CSVGASQGNEQFF

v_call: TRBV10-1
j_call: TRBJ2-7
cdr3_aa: CASGDTYYEQYF

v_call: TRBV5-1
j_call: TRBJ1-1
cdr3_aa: CASSTRTGGFMNTEAFF

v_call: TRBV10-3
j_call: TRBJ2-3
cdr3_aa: CAIAREAGRGTQYF

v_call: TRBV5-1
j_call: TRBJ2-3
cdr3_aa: CASGGLAGADTQYF

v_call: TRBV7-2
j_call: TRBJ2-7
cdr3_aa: CASSLAGQGYEQYF

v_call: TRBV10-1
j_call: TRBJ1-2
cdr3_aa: CASSESRTDPSFYGYTF

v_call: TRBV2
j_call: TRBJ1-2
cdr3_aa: CASTAGQPYGYTF

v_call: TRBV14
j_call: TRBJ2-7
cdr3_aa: CASSQYRIWPYEQYF

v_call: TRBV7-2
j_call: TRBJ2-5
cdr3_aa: CASSLVAGSQETQYF